This entry lists 13 T cell receptor beta chains sequenced from one sample in a study of control samples from healthy donors and cancer patients. Only in-frame clones appear in the TCRdb table, and some are missing; sequencing was by immunoSEQ multiplex PCR. The table has approximately 160,000 clones, around nine tenths seen once. Source material: blood. Receptors originate from a woman aged 25 to 39 in good health.

The gene calls are TRBV5-4 and TRBJ2-3; TRBD1 agrees at 7 bases. The CDR3 runs 15 residues. The J segment lost 0 bases and the V segment lost 3 bases, leaving 4 bases of the junction unmatched. CDR1 and CDR2 from the germline V gene are SGHNT and YYREEE (reference sequence). The CDR3 nucleotides are TGTGCCAGCAGCTCCCGGGACAGAAGCACAGATACGCAGTATTTT. Translation gives CASSSRDRSTDTQYF.

The rearrangement joins TRBV30 to TRBJ2-2; the match to TRBD1 covers 7 bases. CDR1 and CDR2 (germline): GTSNPN, SVGIG (reference sequence). The V and J ends lost 5 bases and 7 bases, in that order; junction bases with no gene match: 10. This CDR3 has 14 amino acids. CDR3 DNA: TGTGCCTGGTTAGGGGGCCCCTTAGGCGGGGAGCTGTTTTTT. The encoded protein is CAWLGGPLGGELFF.

The rearrangement uses TRBV10-3 and TRBJ1-2, with TRBD1 identical over 8 bases. Germline V gene lookup returns CDR1 ENHRY and CDR2 SYGVKD. The length of the CDR3 is 13 residues. V shed 7 bases and J 6 bases; nucleotides not matched to a gene: 7. CDR3 amino acids: CAITLDRENGYTF. CDR3 DNA sequence: TGTGCCATCACCTTGGACAGGGAGAATGGCTACACCTTC.

The chain links TRBV24-1 to TRBJ2-3, with TRBD2 identical over 12 bases. Germline values: CDR1 KGHDR, CDR2 SFDVKD. Germline trimming cut 2 bases from V and 1 base from J; bases unmatched to any gene: 3. The CDR3 is 17 residues long. CDR3 DNA sequence: TGTGCCACCAGTGATTCGCGGACTAGCGGGGGCACAGATACGCAGTATTTT. The encoded protein is CATSDSRTSGGTDTQYF.

The chain is built from TRBV28 and TRBJ2-5, with TRBD2 identical over 9 bases. Germline CDR1 reads MDHEN; CDR2 reads SYDVKM. This CDR3 has 16 amino acids. V lost 2 bases and J lost 5; bases outside the gene matches: 9. The CDR3: CASSLTIAGARETQYF. CDR3 in DNA: TGTGCCAGCAGTTTAACTATAGCGGGAGCTCGGGAGACCCAGTACTTC.

V usage is TRBV21-1 and J usage is TRBJ2-7; the table's D gene call, TRBD2, was not cross checked with the DNA. TRBV21-1 is a known pseudogene. The CDR3 is 18 amino acids. The CDR3 sequence: CASSKEGRRLAGDYEQYF. The CDR3, as DNA: TGTGCCAGCAGCAAAGAGGGACGGAGACTAGCGGGGGACTACGAGCAGTACTTC.

The chain is built from TRBV19 and TRBJ1-2, with D uncertain. The CDR3 extends over 12 amino acids. V was trimmed by 5 bases and J by 3 bases, leaving 7 bases between them. Looked up from germline, CDR1 is LNHDA and CDR2 is SQIVND (reference sequence). This CDR3 is CASSDTYYGYTF. CDR3 in DNA: TGTGCCAGTAGTGACACCTACTATGGCTACACCTTC.

V is TRBV29-1 and J is TRBJ2-7, with D tentatively TRBD1 (6 bases). CDR1 is SQVTM, CDR2 ANQGSEA, per germline. The V gene lost 4 bases and the J gene lost 5 bases, with 18 bases spanning the gap. The CDR3 runs to 14 residues. Here the CDR3 DNA reads TGCAGCGTTGTAGGTGCAGGGGTTGGCCACGAGCAGTACTTC. Residues: CSVVGAGVGHEQYF.

The chain uses TRBV21-1 and TRBJ2-2; the table calls TRBD2, which could not be checked here. TRBV21-1 is listed as a pseudogene. The CDR3 runs 16 residues. In DNA form, the CDR3 reads TGTGCCAGCAGCAAAGCGGTTAGCGGGAGTACCGGGGAGCTGTTTTTT. Its translation is CASSKAVSGSTGELFF.

The chain is built from TRBV5-8 and TRBJ2-7, with D tentatively TRBD1 or TRBD2 (5 bases each). Germline CDR1 reads SGHTS; CDR2 reads YDEGEE. The CDR3 is made up of 13 amino acids. Trimming removed 2 bases at V and 2 bases at J, with 8 bases between. The CDR3 here is CASSLLGAYEQYF. The CDR3 DNA reads as TGTGCCAGCAGCTTATTGGGGGCCTACGAGCAGTACTTC.

The V gene is TRBV7-6, the J gene TRBJ2-3, with TRBD2 matching 9 bases. Unmatched junction bases numbered 10, after V lost 5 bases and J lost 4 bases. Germline V gene data show CDR1 as SGHVS and CDR2 as FNYEAQ. CDR3 length: 16 amino acids. The CDR3 sequence: CASSPESGRLPDTQYF. The CDR3 nucleotides are TGTGCCAGCAGCCCGGAGAGCGGGAGGCTTCCAGATACGCAGTATTTT.

This clone was seen a single time. This rearrangement joins TRBV27 to TRBJ2-5; 7 positions match TRBD1. Germline lookup yields CDR1 MNHEY and CDR2 SMNVEV (reference sequence). The CDR3 is 13 residues long. V gave up 8 bases and J gave up 5 bases; unmatched junction bases: 8. DNA of the CDR3: TGTGCCAGCTCCGACAGGGAAGGCGAGACCCAGTACTTC. It is translated as CASSDREGETQYF.

The genes are TRBV28 and TRBJ1-5; D not certain. Trimming removed 3 bases at V and 4 bases at J, with 10 bases between. The germline V gene encodes CDR1 MDHEN and CDR2 SYDVKM. The CDR3 totals 14 residues. The CDR3 here is CASSLSGRNQPQHF. DNA of the CDR3: TGTGCCAGCAGTTTGTCCGGGAGGAATCAGCCCCAGCATTTT.